Listed below are T cell receptor beta chains from one sample, sequenced in a study of prognosis after radiotherapy for stage I lung cancer. TCRdb fed the multiplex PCR reads into MiXCR, producing one record per CDR3 protein. There are approximately 17,000 distinct CDR3 sequences in the sample; around 40% occur only once, and around 40% lies in the top ten. The specimen was PBMCs, collected before or after stereotactic body radiation therapy (not recorded which). The receptor source for this set is a donor older than 45 with non-small cell lung cancer. Both conserved end residues are part of each CDR3. Fields, in order: clone size, J gene, V gene, D gene, CDR3 length, CDR3 protein, CDR3 DNA. The D gene is left open where the match is weak. Clone size is not always given. Where it is, it says once, few, many or a class for expanded clones.

>NA|TRBJ2-3|TRBV6-2/TRBV6-3|NA|13
CASRREGADTQYF
TGTGCCAGCAGGAGAGAGGGGGCAGATACGCAGTATTTT
>many|TRBJ2-3|TRBV19|TRBD2|17
CASSMVAGGPSTDTQYF
TGTGCCAGTAGTATGGTAGCGGGAGGTCCTAGCACAGATACGCAGTATTTT
>medium-sized|TRBJ2-1|TRBV6-1|TRBD2|16
CASSEGGLAGGAEQFF
TGTGCCAGCAGTGAGGGAGGACTAGCGGGGGGAGCAGAGCAGTTCTTC
>many|TRBJ2-2|TRBV20-1|TRBD1|14
CSARTGGNTGELFF
TGCAGTGCCAGGACAGGGGGAAACACCGGGGAGCTGTTTTTT
>many|TRBJ2-1|TRBV20-1|NA|14
CSAKRGLSYNEQFF
TGCAGTGCTAAACGGGGGCTCTCCTACAATGAGCAGTTCTTC
>many|TRBJ2-1|TRBV11-2|NA|11
CASSLVFEQFF
TGTGCCAGCAGCTTAGTGTTTGAGCAGTTCTTC
>many|TRBJ1-5|TRBV10-3|TRBD1|14
CASQTGGSNQPQHF
TGTGCCAGCCAGACAGGGGGAAGCAATCAGCCCCAGCATTTT
>medium-sized|TRBJ2-1|TRBV2|TRBD2|14
CASTSGRATNEQFF
TGTGCCAGCACAAGCGGGAGAGCGACGAATGAGCAGTTCTTC
>once|TRBJ2-1|TRBV30|NA|15
CAWSGASVSIGEQFF
TGTGCCTGGAGTGGCGCTAGCGTGAGTATCGGTGAGCAGTTCTTC
>many|TRBJ2-7|TRBV6-1|NA|13
CASGPFISYEQYF
TGTGCCAGTGGGCCCTTTATATCCTACGAGCAGTACTTC
>many|TRBJ2-3|TRBV7-6|NA|16
CASSLAGLPPGDTQYF
TGTGCCAGCAGCTTAGCGGGGCTCCCCCCGGGGGATACGCAGTATTTT
>NA|TRBJ1-1|TRBV28|NA|15
CASSGPGPKNTEAFF
TGTGCCAGTAGTGGGCCGGGACCGAAGAACACTGAAGCTTTCTTT
>medium-sized|TRBJ1-6|TRBV20-1|TRBD1|14
CSARGGQGNSPLHF
TGCAGTGCTAGAGGAGGACAGGGAAATTCACCCCTCCACTTT
>many|TRBJ2-2|TRBV10-3|NA|15
CAIKEGLANTGELFF
TGTGCCATCAAGGAGGGGCTAGCGAACACCGGGGAGCTGTTTTTT
>NA|TRBJ2-5|TRBV12-3/TRBV12-4|NA|13
CASSWGGFMTQYF
TGTGCCAGCAGTTGGGGGGGCTTCATGACCCAGTACTTC
>few|TRBJ2-4|TRBV4-3|NA|15
CASSQESGLGDIQYF
TGCGCCAGCAGCCAAGAGAGTGGTCTGGGAGACATTCAGTACTTC
>once|TRBJ2-7|TRBV6-2/TRBV6-3|NA|13
CASSLGVRYEQYF
TGTGCCAGCAGTTTAGGGGTTCGGTACGAGCAGTACTTC
>many|TRBJ1-5|TRBV18|NA|13
CASSPDLNQPQHF
TGTGCCAGCTCACCGGACCTGAATCAGCCCCAGCATTTT
>many|TRBJ2-4|TRBV5-1|TRBD1|15
CASSSSGTGKNIQYF
TGCGCCAGCAGCTCGTCCGGGACAGGCAAAAACATTCAGTACTTC
>many|TRBJ2-3|TRBV7-8|NA|16
CASRPRNGSVGDTQYF
TGTGCCAGCCGCCCTAGAAACGGGAGTGTAGGAGATACGCAGTATTTT
>medium-sized|TRBJ2-1|TRBV2|NA|13
CASRDGHYNEQFF
TGTGCCAGCAGGGACGGGCACTACAATGAGCAGTTCTTC
>once|TRBJ1-1|TRBV6-1|NA|14
CTSILLTGNTEAFF
TGTACCAGCATTCTCCTTACTGGAAACACTGAAGCTTTCTTT
>few|TRBJ1-2|TRBV25-1|NA|15
CASSEAAQVVDGCTF
TGTGCCAGCAGTGAGGCCGCCCAGGTGGTAGATGGCTGCACCTTC
>many|TRBJ2-6|TRBV4-3|TRBD2|20
CASSQDSLAGWGSGANVLTF
TGCGCCAGCAGCCAAGATTCCCTAGCGGGCTGGGGCTCTGGGGCCAACGTCCTGACTTTC
>NA|TRBJ1-2|TRBV20-1|NA|15
CSARLAGVKGYVYTF
TGCAGTGCTAGACTGGCAGGGGTCAAAGGCTATGTCTACACCTTC
>many|TRBJ1-1|TRBV7-9|NA|12
CASSLVDTEAFF
TGTGCCAGCAGCCTAGTGGACACTGAAGCTTTCTTT
>NA|TRBJ1-3|TRBV19|NA|14
CASSIDGGGNTIYF
TGTGCCAGTAGCATCGACGGGGGTGGAAACACCATATATTTT
>many|TRBJ1-6|TRBV4-1|NA|14
CASSQEAGGSPLHF
TGCGCCAGCAGCCAAGAGGCCGGGGGCTCACCCCTCCACTTT
>many|TRBJ1-1|TRBV5-1|TRBD1|14
CASSLQGGDTEAFF
TGCGCCAGCAGCTTGCAGGGGGGGGACACTGAAGCTTTCTTT
>many|TRBJ1-6|TRBV12-3/TRBV12-4|NA|15
CASSLGYSSQTPLHF
TGTGCCAGCAGTTTAGGGTATAGCAGTCAAACACCCCTCCACTTT
>many|TRBJ2-7|TRBV30|TRBD1|12
CAFRQGVYEQYF
TGTGCCTTCCGACAGGGGGTGTACGAGCAGTACTTC
>NA|TRBJ2-7|TRBV7-9|NA|15
CASSLGLGRGDEQYF
TGTGCCAGCAGCTTAGGCCTGGGACGGGGCGACGAGCAGTACTTC
>many|TRBJ2-3|TRBV25-1|NA|11
CASSDPDTQYF
TGTGCCAGCAGTGACCCAGATACGCAGTATTTT
>many|TRBJ2-3|TRBV15|TRBD2|15
CATSRDSGGTDTQYF
TGTGCCACCAGCAGAGATAGCGGGGGTACAGATACGCAGTATTTT
>many|TRBJ2-3|TRBV28|NA|14
CASRAGTSTDTQYF
TGTGCCAGCAGGGCCGGGACAAGCACAGATACGCAGTATTTT
>NA|TRBJ1-1|TRBV6-5|NA|16
CASIAGPRYWNTEAFF
TGTGCCAGCATCGCCGGGCCTCGTTATTGGAACACTGAAGCTTTCTTT
>NA|TRBJ2-7|TRBV15|TRBD1|15
CATSRDRTNSYEQYF
TGTGCCACCAGCAGGGACAGGACAAACTCCTACGAGCAGTACTTC
>many|TRBJ2-7|TRBV18|NA|15
CASSPPYAGEDEQYF
TGTGCCAGCTCACCACCATATGCCGGGGAGGACGAGCAGTACTTC
>once|TRBJ2-2|TRBV19|TRBD2|17
CASSIYLAVANTGELFF
TGTGCCAGTAGTATATATCTAGCGGTGGCGAACACCGGGGAGCTGTTTTTT
>many|TRBJ1-1|TRBV20-1|TRBD1|13
CSARSGTGTEAFF
TGCAGTGCTAGATCCGGGACAGGCACTGAAGCTTTCTTT
>NA|TRBJ1-2|TRBV20-1|NA|14
CSATPFPTAYGYTF
TGCAGTGCTACCCCATTTCCGACAGCCTATGGCTACACCTTC
>NA|TRBJ1-2|TRBV12-3/TRBV12-4|NA|12
CASSRDLYGYTF
TGTGCCAGCAGTCGGGACCTCTATGGCTACACCTTC
>medium-sized|TRBJ1-3|TRBV15|NA|15
CATSRDSGYGNTIYF
TGTGCCACCAGCAGAGATTCCGGTTATGGAAACACCATATATTTT
>many|TRBJ2-5|TRBV29-1|NA|13
CSVVGDGRETQYF
TGCAGCGTTGTTGGTGACGGGAGAGAGACCCAGTACTTC
>medium-sized|TRBJ1-2|TRBV28|NA|13
CASSQRAIYGYTF
TGTGCCAGCAGTCAAAGGGCCATCTATGGCTACACCTTC
>many|TRBJ2-2|TRBV18|NA|14
CASSRREDTGELFF
TGTGCCAGCTCACGCAGGGAGGACACCGGGGAGCTGTTTTTT
>many|TRBJ2-5|TRBV30|TRBD2|15
CAWERDSVYQETQYF
TGTGCCTGGGAGCGGGACTCCGTGTACCAAGAGACCCAGTACTTC
>NA|TRBJ2-7|TRBV7-8|NA|14
CAISLETGPYEQYF
TGTGCCATCAGCTTAGAGACAGGTCCCTACGAGCAGTACTTC
>once|TRBJ1-5|TRBV2|NA|14
CASRGGGTGQPQHF
TGTGCCAGCCGGGGAGGGGGGACCGGACAGCCCCAGCATTTT
>many|TRBJ2-3|TRBV6-5|NA|15
CASSYPDVSTDTQYF
TGTGCCAGCAGTTACCCAGATGTCAGTACAGATACGCAGTATTTT
>once|TRBJ2-4|TRBV6-1|NA|15
CASRGNRAGENIQYF
TGTGCCAGCCGGGGAAACAGGGCGGGAGAAAACATTCAGTACTTC
>NA|TRBJ1-2|TRBV15|NA|14
CATSNRHAGRGHTF
TGTGCCACCAGCAATCGACATGCCGGCCGGGGCCACACCTTC
>many|TRBJ2-1|TRBV2|TRBD1|12
CASSYRGFEQFF
TGTGCCAGCAGTTACAGGGGATTTGAGCAGTTCTTC
>NA|TRBJ1-3|TRBV7-6|TRBD1|17
CASSLDFGGGAGNTIYF
TGTGCCAGCAGCTTAGATTTTGGAGGGGGCGCTGGAAACACCATATATTTT